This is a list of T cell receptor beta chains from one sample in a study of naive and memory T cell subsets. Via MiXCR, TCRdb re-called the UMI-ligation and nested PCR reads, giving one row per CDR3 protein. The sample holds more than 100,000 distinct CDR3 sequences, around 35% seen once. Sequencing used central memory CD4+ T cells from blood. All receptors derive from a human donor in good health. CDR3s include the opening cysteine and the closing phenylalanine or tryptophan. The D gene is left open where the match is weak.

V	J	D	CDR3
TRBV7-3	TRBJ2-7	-	CASSPGVGEQYF
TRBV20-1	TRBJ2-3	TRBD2	CSASSGRPGGTDTQYF
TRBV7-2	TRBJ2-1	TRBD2	CASSLRSSGRGGEQFF
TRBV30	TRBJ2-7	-	CAWSVQGFTYEQYF
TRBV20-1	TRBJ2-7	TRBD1	CSALGQDWYEQYF
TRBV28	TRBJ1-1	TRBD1	CASSVQGKGPLSTEAFF
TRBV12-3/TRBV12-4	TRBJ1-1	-	CASSTVGGRVNTEAFF
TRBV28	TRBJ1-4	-	CASSFWGGREKLFF
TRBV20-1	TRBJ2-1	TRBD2	CSARTGTRTHNEQFF
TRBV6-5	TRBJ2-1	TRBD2	CASSATSTNEQFF
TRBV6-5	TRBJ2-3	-	CASSPILGTDTQYF
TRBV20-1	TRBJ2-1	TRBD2	CSAARGGMSSYNEQFF
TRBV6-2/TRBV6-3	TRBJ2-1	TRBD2	CASNIGGLASEQFF
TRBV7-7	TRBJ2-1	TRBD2	CASSLTGTNNEQFF
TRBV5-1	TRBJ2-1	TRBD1	CASSSAKQGANEQFF
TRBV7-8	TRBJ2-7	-	CASSLGGGLSSYEQYF
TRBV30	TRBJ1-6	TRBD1	CACAGTGRSYNSPLHF
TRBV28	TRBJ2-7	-	CASSLSPGVAGQYF